Listed below are T cell receptor beta chains from one sample, sequenced in a study of CD8 T cells in ankylosing spondylitis. TCRdb itself ran the 5' RACE reads through MiXCR, one entry per CDR3 protein. The repertoire has 55,000 or so distinct CDR3 sequences, 6.5% to 9% of them found once; the top ten carry around 8.5%. Material for sequencing was blood, either unsorted or a sorted T cell fraction (not recorded which). The source is a female donor with ankylosing spondylitis or in good health (not recorded which). The CDR3 runs from the conserved cysteine through the conserved F or W. A D gene is named only where the DNA matches it firmly. A row's size may be missing; if present it is once, few, many or a size class.

d_gene,abundance,v_gene,j_gene,CDR3aa,CDR3nt
TRBD1,many,TRBV20-1,TRBJ1-6,CSATSGGANSPLHF,TGCAGTGCTACCTCAGGGGGCGCGAATTCACCCCTCCACTTT
TRBD1,-,TRBV3-1,TRBJ1-2,CASSQDTTGWDGYTF,TGTGCCAGCAGCCAAGACACGACAGGGTGGGACGGCTACACCTTC
-,many,TRBV5-1,TRBJ2-7,CASRRGPLNYEQYF,TGCGCCAGCAGGAGGGGCCCCCTTAACTACGAGCAGTACTTC
-,few,TRBV20-1,TRBJ1-5,CSARDSGNQPQHF,TGCAGTGCTAGAGATAGCGGTAATCAGCCCCAGCATTTT
-,many,TRBV10-3,TRBJ2-3,CAISVNGADTDTQYF,TGTGCCATCAGTGTCAACGGGGCAGACACAGATACGCAGTATTTT
-,many,TRBV10-3,TRBJ2-3,CAISADRDTQYF,TGTGCCATCAGTGCCGACAGGGATACGCAGTATTTT
-,many,TRBV20-1,TRBJ1-5,CSASTNSNQPQHF,TGCAGTGCTAGTACGAATAGCAATCAGCCCCAGCATTTT
-,many,TRBV6-5,TRBJ2-7,CASGENEQYF,TGTGCCAGCGGAGAGAACGAGCAGTACTTC
TRBD1,many,TRBV28,TRBJ1-2,CASSRGQGNYGYTF,TGTGCCAGCAGCCGAGGACAGGGGAACTATGGCTACACCTTC
TRBD1,-,TRBV11-3,TRBJ1-1,CASSFGTGGSEAFF,TGTGCCAGCAGCTTTGGGACAGGAGGTTCTGAAGCTTTCTTT
-,many,TRBV5-1,TRBJ1-1,CASSFDGGWTEAFF,TGCGCCAGCAGCTTCGACGGGGGATGGACTGAAGCTTTCTTT
TRBD2,many,TRBV29-1,TRBJ2-3,CSASGGPADTQYF,TGCAGCGCCTCGGGGGGGCCGGCAGATACGCAGTATTTT
-,many,TRBV20-1,TRBJ1-1,CSASGGKNTEAFF,TGCAGTGCCTCCGGGGGGAAGAACACTGAAGCTTTCTTT
TRBD1,many,TRBV3-1,TRBJ2-1,CASSTPGQVDNEQFF,TGTGCCAGCAGCACTCCGGGACAGGTGGACAATGAGCAGTTCTTC
TRBD1,few,TRBV11-1,TRBJ1-1,CASSYSPTGGNGDTEAFF,TGTGCCAGCAGCTACTCCCCGACAGGGGGGAATGGGGACACTGAAGCTTTCTTT
TRBD2,-,TRBV5-6,TRBJ2-2,CASSLPAGGSGELFF,TGTGCCAGCAGCTTGCCAGCGGGGGGATCCGGGGAGCTGTTTTTT
-,many,TRBV5-1,TRBJ2-2,CASSHKGRANTGELFF,TGCGCCAGCAGCCATAAGGGCAGGGCCAACACCGGGGAGCTGTTTTTT
-,medium-sized,TRBV20-1,TRBJ2-5,CSALSGAGQETQYF,TGCAGTGCTTTATCAGGGGCAGGTCAAGAGACCCAGTACTTC
-,many,TRBV20-1,TRBJ2-3,CSARDSSGTDTQYF,TGCAGTGCTAGAGATTCATCGGGCACAGATACGCAGTATTTT
TRBD2,many,TRBV5-1,TRBJ2-1,CASSLGLAGGHNEQFF,TGCGCCAGCAGCCTAGGACTAGCGGGGGGGCACAATGAGCAGTTCTTC
TRBD2,many,TRBV20-1,TRBJ2-1,CSASRTSGGSYNEQFF,TGCAGTGCTAGCCGGACTAGCGGGGGTTCCTACAATGAGCAGTTCTTC
-,many,TRBV14,TRBJ2-1,CASSLAFDEQFF,TGTGCCAGCAGCCTAGCGTTCGATGAGCAGTTCTTC
TRBD1,many,TRBV20-1,TRBJ1-2,CSASGTAFGYTF,TGCAGTGCGTCCGGGACAGCTTTTGGCTACACCTTC
-,many,TRBV15,TRBJ2-3,CATSGPHRVASTDTQYF,TGTGCCACCAGCGGACCGCACAGGGTGGCTAGCACAGATACGCAGTATTTT
-,many,TRBV2,TRBJ2-5,CASSEEGRGETQYF,TGTGCCAGCAGTGAAGAGGGGCGGGGTGAGACCCAGTACTTC
-,medium-sized,TRBV29-1,TRBJ1-1,CSVGSSSTEAFF,TGCAGCGTTGGATCTAGCTCCACTGAAGCTTTCTTT
-,many,TRBV5-1,TRBJ1-1,CASNRGGSVTEAFF,TGCGCCAGCAATAGGGGGGGCAGTGTCACTGAAGCTTTCTTT
-,many,TRBV14,TRBJ2-1,CASSQDLEMDEQFF,TGTGCCAGCAGCCAAGATTTAGAGATGGATGAGCAGTTCTTC
-,-,TRBV7-9,TRBJ1-1,CASSLQGGMNTEAFF,TGTGCCAGCAGCTTACAGGGCGGAATGAACACTGAAGCTTTCTTT
TRBD2,many,TRBV20-1,TRBJ2-1,CSATTGTSGGDEQFF,TGCAGTGCTACAACCGGGACTAGCGGGGGCGATGAGCAGTTCTTC
-,many,TRBV20-1,TRBJ2-2,CSATGNTGELFF,TGCAGTGCTACAGGGAACACCGGGGAGCTGTTTTTT
-,many,TRBV10-3,TRBJ2-3,CAINDNTDTQYF,TGTGCCATCAACGACAACACAGATACGCAGTATTTT
-,many,TRBV24-1,TRBJ2-1,CATSQANEQFF,TGTGCCACCAGTCAGGCTAATGAGCAGTTCTTC
-,-,TRBV7-9,TRBJ1-5,CASSLDGERDQPQHF,TGTGCCAGCAGCTTAGACGGGGAGAGGGATCAGCCCCAGCATTTT
TRBD1,many,TRBV20-1,TRBJ2-7,CSAPGTGVFHEQYF,TGCAGTGCCCCCGGGACAGGGGTGTTTCACGAGCAGTACTTC
-,-,TRBV4-1,TRBJ1-2,CASSQLIGGLGNYGYTF,TGCGCCAGCAGCCAATTAATAGGGGGGTTGGGCAACTATGGCTACACCTTC
TRBD2,few,TRBV29-1,TRBJ2-7,CSVPGLAGSASYSEQYF,TGCAGCGTTCCGGGACTAGCGGGGAGCGCGTCATATTCCGAGCAGTACTTC
-,many,TRBV5-1,TRBJ1-5,CASSAMGGNQPQHF,TGCGCCAGCAGTGCGATGGGGGGCAATCAGCCCCAGCATTTT
-,many,TRBV7-8,TRBJ1-1,CASSLGRVAEAFF,TGTGCCAGCAGCTTAGGCAGGGTTGCTGAAGCTTTCTTT
-,many,TRBV29-1,TRBJ2-3,CSVVLTKGADTQYF,TGCAGCGTTGTCCTAACCAAGGGAGCAGATACGCAGTATTTT
TRBD1,many,TRBV5-1,TRBJ2-2,CASSTGQDSTGELFF,TGCGCCAGCAGTACAGGACAGGACAGCACCGGGGAGCTGTTTTTT
-,many,TRBV4-3,TRBJ1-1,CASSQDRLNTEAFF,TGCGCCAGCAGCCAAGATAGGTTGAACACTGAAGCTTTCTTT
-,many,TRBV5-1,TRBJ1-1,CASSLEAGWGVNTEAFF,TGCGCCAGCAGCTTGGAGGCAGGGTGGGGAGTGAACACTGAAGCTTTCTTT
-,many,TRBV13,TRBJ2-2,CASSQAGPGELFF,TGTGCCAGCAGCCAAGCTGGCCCCGGGGAGCTGTTTTTT
-,many,TRBV5-4,TRBJ1-2,CASTTEIGLGYTF,TGTGCCAGCACCACGGAGATAGGTCTCGGCTACACCTTC
-,many,TRBV10-1,TRBJ2-4,CASSEPVGNIQYF,TGCGCCAGCAGTGAACCCGTAGGAAACATTCAGTACTTC
-,many,TRBV28,TRBJ1-2,CASKTPGAGADYGYTF,TGTGCCAGCAAAACCCCGGGAGCGGGGGCGGACTATGGCTACACCTTC
-,few,TRBV4-2,TRBJ2-2,CASRLGASGLGELFF,TGTGCCAGCAGGCTAGGGGCGAGCGGGCTCGGGGAGCTGTTTTTT
-,many,TRBV28,TRBJ1-4,CASSLGEAPREKLFF,TGTGCCAGCAGTTTAGGGGAGGCCCCTCGGGAAAAACTGTTTTTT
-,many,TRBV7-8,TRBJ2-7,CASSRAGRSSYEQYF,TGTGCCAGCAGCAGGGCAGGGAGGAGCTCCTACGAGCAGTACTTC
-,many,TRBV29-1,TRBJ1-1,CSTHGGGGTEAFF,TGCAGCACCCACGGAGGGGGTGGGACTGAAGCTTTCTTT
-,many,TRBV29-1,TRBJ1-1,CSVGGVNTEAFF,TGCAGCGTTGGGGGGGTGAACACTGAAGCTTTCTTT
-,many,TRBV29-1,TRBJ2-1,CSLWLALTNEQFF,TGCAGCCTCTGGCTAGCTCTTACGAATGAGCAGTTCTTC
TRBD1,many,TRBV5-1,TRBJ2-1,CASSLTGAGNEQFF,TGCGCCAGCAGCTTAACAGGGGCGGGCAATGAGCAGTTCTTC
-,many,TRBV5-5,TRBJ2-2,CASSLYVGTNTGELFF,TGTGCCAGCAGCTTGTATGTGGGGACGAACACCGGGGAGCTGTTTTTT
-,many,TRBV5-1,TRBJ1-1,CASSLGTELEAFF,TGCGCCAGCAGCTTGGGGACAGAGCTTGAAGCTTTCTTT